The clone carrying this TCR beta chain was observed at least ten times. Antigen: not known. MiXCR was run by TCRdb on the 5' RACE reads, yielding one entry per CDR3 protein. The data show fewer than 650,000 distinct CDR3 sequences, roughly 13% seen once. The source of the sample is a study of CD8 T cells in ankylosing spondylitis. Study-wide findings and caveats: What seemed typical of ankylosing spondylitis blood was a TCR beta motif built from fewer than ten highly homologous variants.

The J segment lost 4 bases and the V segment lost 2 bases, leaving 4 bases of the junction unmatched. The CDR3 loop spans 15 amino acids. The germline V gene has CDR1 SGDLS and CDR2 YYNGEE. Sequencing input: blood, either unsorted or a sorted T cell fraction (not recorded which). This receptor was obtained from a male donor with ankylosing spondylitis. This chain links TRBV9 with TRBJ2-1, with 9 bases that match TRBD1. CDR3 DNA sequence: TGTGCCAGCAGCGTGGGGACAGGGTCGTACAATGAGCAGTTCTTC. Translation: CASSVGTGSYNEQFF.